This T cell receptor (beta chain) was obtained from a study of lymphopenia after photon versus proton radiotherapy. Regarding the study as a whole: Photon-treated patients lost naive T cells and TCR diversity; proton-treated stayed stable.

Only in-frame clones appear in the TCRdb table, and some are missing; sequencing was by immunoSEQ multiplex PCR. The repertoire holds fewer than 20,000 clones, 92% seen once, with approximately 1.7% in the top ten. The V end lost 3 bases, the J end lost 0 bases, and 13 bases lay between the germline ends. Per the germline V gene, CDR1 is SGDLS and CDR2 is YYNGEE. CDR3 size: 15 residues. As to this clone: Antigen unknown.

The sequence derives from a woman between 40 and 55 years old with cholangiocarcinoma. V usage is TRBV9 and J usage is TRBJ2-7; D may be TRBD2 (5 bases). Sequenced material: peripheral blood, taken from a patient treated with photon-based radiotherapy. The CDR3 sequence: CASSASGSSSYEQYF. The CDR3 DNA follows: TGTGCCAGCAGCGCGAGCGGCTCGAGCTCCTACGAGCAGTACTTC.